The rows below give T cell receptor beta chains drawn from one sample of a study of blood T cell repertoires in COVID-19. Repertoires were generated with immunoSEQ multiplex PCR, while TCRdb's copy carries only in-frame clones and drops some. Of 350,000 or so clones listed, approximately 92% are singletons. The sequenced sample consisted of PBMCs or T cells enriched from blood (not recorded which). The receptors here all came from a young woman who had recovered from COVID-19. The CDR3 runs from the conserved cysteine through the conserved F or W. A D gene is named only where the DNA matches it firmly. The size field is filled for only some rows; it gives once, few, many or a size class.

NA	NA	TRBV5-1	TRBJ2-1	TGCGCCAGCAGCTTGGACTCGACAGGCGGCCTCAATGAGCAGTTCTTC	CASSLDSTGGLNEQFF
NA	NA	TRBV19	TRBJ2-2	TGTGCCAGTAGTATACTAGGAGCCGGGGAGCTGTTTTTT	CASSILGAGELFF
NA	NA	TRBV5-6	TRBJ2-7	TGTGCCAGCAGCCGACAGGCCCTAGGCGAGCAGTACTTC	CASSRQALGEQYF
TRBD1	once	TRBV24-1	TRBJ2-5	TGTGCCACCAGTGATTTGCCGAAAGAGGCAGGGGGCCGAGAGACCCAGTACTTC	CATSDLPKEAGGRETQYF
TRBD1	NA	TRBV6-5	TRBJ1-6	TGTGCCAGCAGCTACACCGGGACAGGTGATTCACCCCTCCACTTT	CASSYTGTGDSPLHF
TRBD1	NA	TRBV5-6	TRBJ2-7	TGTGCCAGCAGCACGAGTAGACAGGGACCGTACTACGAGCAGTACTTC	CASSTSRQGPYYEQYF
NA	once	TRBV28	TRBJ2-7	TGTGCCAGCAGTCCGGGACAATCCTACGAGCAGTACTTC	CASSPGQSYEQYF
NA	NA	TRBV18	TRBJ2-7	TGTGCCAGCTCACCAGACTCCAACGAGCAGTACTTC	CASSPDSNEQYF
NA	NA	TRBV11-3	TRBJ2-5	TGTGCCAGCAGCTTAGGCCAGGGCCAAGAGACCCAGTACTTC	CASSLGQGQETQYF
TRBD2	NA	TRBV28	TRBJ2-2	TGTGCCAGCAGTTTAGAACTAGCGGGAGGTCTAGCCGGGGAGCTGTTTTTT	CASSLELAGGLAGELFF
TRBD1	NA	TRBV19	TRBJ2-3	TGTGCCACCACCAACCGACAGGGGTTAGATACGCAGTATTTT	CATTNRQGLDTQYF
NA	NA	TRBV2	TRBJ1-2	TGTGCCAGCAGTGTCGGCAGGCCAACCTATGGCTACACCTTC	CASSVGRPTYGYTF
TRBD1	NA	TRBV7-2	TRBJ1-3	TGTGCCAGCAGCCCAGACAGGGGGCATGGGAACACCATATATTTT	CASSPDRGHGNTIYF
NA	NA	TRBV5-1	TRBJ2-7	TGCGCCAGCAGCAGGGCTCAGGGTTCCGAGCAGTACTTC	CASSRAQGSEQYF
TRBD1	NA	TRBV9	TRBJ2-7	TGTGCCAGCAGCGCCCGGACAGGGGGAACGTCGGAGCAGTACTTC	CASSARTGGTSEQYF
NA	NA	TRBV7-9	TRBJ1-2	TGTGCCAGCAGCCCCGAGGAATGGGAGGGCTACACCTTC	CASSPEEWEGYTF
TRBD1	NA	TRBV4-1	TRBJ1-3	TGCGCCAGCAGCCAAGGGGACAGGGGTTTAAGTGGAAACACCATATATTTT	CASSQGDRGLSGNTIYF
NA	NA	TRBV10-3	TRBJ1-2	TGTGCCATCAACACGGGAGGGGACTATGGCTACACCTTC	CAINTGGDYGYTF
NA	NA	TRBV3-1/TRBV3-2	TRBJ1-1	TGTGCCAGCAGCCTAAAGGGGGACACTGAAGCTTTCTTT	CASSLKGDTEAFF
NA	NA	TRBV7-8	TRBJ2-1	TGTGCCAGCAGCTTAGGGGGTAGCGGTAGCTCCTACAATGAGCAGTTCTTC	CASSLGGSGSSYNEQFF
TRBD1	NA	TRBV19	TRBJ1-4	TGTGCCAGTAGTCTTAATCAGGGGGCATCTAATGAAAAACTGTTTTTT	CASSLNQGASNEKLFF
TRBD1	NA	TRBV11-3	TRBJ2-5	TGTGCCAGCAGCACAGGACAGGAAGAGACCCAGTACTTC	CASSTGQEETQYF
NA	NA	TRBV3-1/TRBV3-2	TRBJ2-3	TGTGCCAGCAGCCAAGGGTTCGGAGATACGCAGTATTTT	CASSQGFGDTQYF
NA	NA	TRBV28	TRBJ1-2	TGTGCCAGCAGGTACAGGGAGTCTGGCTACACCTTC	CASRYRESGYTF
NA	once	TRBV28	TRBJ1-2	TGTGCCAGCAGTTTATCGGGGGTGGGCTATGGCTACACCTTC	CASSLSGVGYGYTF
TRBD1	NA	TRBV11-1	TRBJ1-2	TGTGCCAGCAGCCCCGCCGGGACAGGGGCATATGGCTACACCTTC	CASSPAGTGAYGYTF
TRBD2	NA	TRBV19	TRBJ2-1	TGTGCCAGTAGTATAGATGTTGGACTAGCGGGACCCGAGCAGTTCTTC	CASSIDVGLAGPEQFF
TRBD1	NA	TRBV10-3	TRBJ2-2	TGTGCCATCAAAGGACAGGGGGCGGCCGGGGAGCTGTTTTTT	CAIKGQGAAGELFF
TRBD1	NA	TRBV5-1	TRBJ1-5	TGCGCCAGCAGCTTGGATTACAGGGGCGCTTCGAATCAGCCCCAGCATTTT	CASSLDYRGASNQPQHF
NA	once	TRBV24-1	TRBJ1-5	TGTGCCACCAGTGATACCAAACAGGGTAGCAATCAGCCCCAGCATTTT	CATSDTKQGSNQPQHF
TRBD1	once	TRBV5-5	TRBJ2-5	TGTGCCAGCAGCTTGGAGGGGACAGGGGTGGAGACCCAGTACTTC	CASSLEGTGVETQYF
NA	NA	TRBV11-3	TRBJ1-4	TGTGCCAGCAGCCCGAACGGAGCAACTAATGAAAAACTGTTTTTT	CASSPNGATNEKLFF
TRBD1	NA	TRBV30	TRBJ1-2	TGTGCCTGGAGTGAAGACAGGGGGGGCGCGATCTTC	CAWSEDRGGAIF
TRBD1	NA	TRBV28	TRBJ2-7	TGTGCCAGCAGGTCGGGACAGGGGGACGAGCAGTACTTC	CASRSGQGDEQYF
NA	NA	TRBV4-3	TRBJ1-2	TGCGCCAGCAGCCAAGATGGCAGGGGCTATGGCTACACCTTC	CASSQDGRGYGYTF
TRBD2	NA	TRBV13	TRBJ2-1	TGTGCCAGCAGCTCTGGGACTAACAATGAGCAGTTCTTC	CASSSGTNNEQFF
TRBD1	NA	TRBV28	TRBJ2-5	TGTGCCAGCAGGTCCCCGGGACAGACAAAAGAGACCCAGTACTTC	CASRSPGQTKETQYF
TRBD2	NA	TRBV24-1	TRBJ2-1	TGTGCCACCAGTGATTTGAGGAGCGGGGAGGGGAATGAGCAGTTCTTC	CATSDLRSGEGNEQFF
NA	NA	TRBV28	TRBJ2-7	TGTGCCAGCAGTTACTCTGCCGAGAGCTCCTACGAGCAGTACTTC	CASSYSAESSYEQYF
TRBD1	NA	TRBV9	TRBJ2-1	TGTGCCAGCAGCGTAGGAGGGGGCGCCTACAATGAGCAGTTCTTC	CASSVGGGAYNEQFF
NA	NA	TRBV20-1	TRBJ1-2	TGCAGTGCTAGTCCAAGAGCTAACTATGGCTACACCTTC	CSASPRANYGYTF
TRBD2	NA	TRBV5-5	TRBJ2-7	TGTGCCAGCAGCCAGAACCCTAGCGGGACCTACGAGCAGTACTTC	CASSQNPSGTYEQYF
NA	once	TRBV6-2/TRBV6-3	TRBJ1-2	TGTGCCAGCAGTTACGGGGCAGGGAAGAGCGATGGCTACACCTTC	CASSYGAGKSDGYTF
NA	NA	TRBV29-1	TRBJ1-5	TGCAGCGCCCAGGAGGGGCAACAAAGGCCCCAGCATTTT	CSAQEGQQRPQHF
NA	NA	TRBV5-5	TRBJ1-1	TGTGCCAGCAGCGTATCAGGGGAAATTGGTCTGAACACTGAAGCTTTCTTT	CASSVSGEIGLNTEAFF
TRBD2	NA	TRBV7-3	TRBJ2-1	TGTGCCAGCAGCTGGACCGGGACTAGCGGGGGGGCCGGGAATGAGCAGTTCTTC	CASSWTGTSGGAGNEQFF
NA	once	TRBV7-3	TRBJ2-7	TGTGCCAGCAGCTTAAACCCGGAAACGGGCGAGCAGTACTTC	CASSLNPETGEQYF
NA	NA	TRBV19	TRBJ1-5	TGTGCCAGTAGTATTTCCACAGGGTTAAGCAATCAGCCCCAGCATTTT	CASSISTGLSNQPQHF
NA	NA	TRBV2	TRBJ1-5	TGTGCCAGCAGTGGCCCGGGGGACGGTCAGCCCCAGCATTTT	CASSGPGDGQPQHF
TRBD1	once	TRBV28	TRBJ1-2	TGTGCCAGCAGTAATAACAGGGGCTATGGCTACACCTTC	CASSNNRGYGYTF